The 17 T cell receptor beta chains reported below all come from one sample, sequenced in a study of cytomegalovirus exposure and HLA in healthy donors. Primers included in the PCR were 60 Vbeta and 13 Jbeta primers. Sequencing was performed with immunoSEQ multiplex PCR; in TCRdb, only in-frame clones are kept and a portion is missing. Of more than 130,000 clones detected, 70% to 80% appear once; the ten largest clones hold roughly 4.9%. Input material: PBMCs. The receptor set was obtained from a woman in her forties or fifties in good health and CMV-seronegative.

This clone was seen a single time. Here the CDR3 reads CASSLYSSRGSPLHF. The CDR3 DNA is TGTGCCAGCAGCTTATACTCAAGCCGAGGTTCACCCCTCCACTTT. The chain has TRBV7-2 and TRBJ1-6; D is ambiguous. The CDR3 length is 15 residues. V was shortened by 2 bases and J by 9 bases, with 14 bases between the two germline ends. From germline, CDR1 is SGHTA and CDR2 FQGNSA.

This sequence joins TRBV30 and TRBJ2-5; 9 bases line up with TRBD1. Germline values: CDR1 GTSNPN, CDR2 SVGIG (reference sequence). The CDR3 covers 15 residues. V was pared by 2 bases and J by 5 bases, with 9 bases of the junction left unmatched. The CDR3 DNA reads TGTGCCTGGAGTAACAGGGACAGGGTCCGGGAGACCCAGTACTTC. Amino acid sequence: CAWSNRDRVRETQYF. The full variable domain, rest sourced from reference TRBV30 and TRBJ2-5, is SQTIHQWPATLVQPVGSPLSLECTVEGTSNPNLYWYRQAAGRGLQLLFYSVGIGQISSEVPQNLSASRPQDRQFILSSKKLLLSDSGFYLCAWSNRDRVRETQYFGPGTRLLVL.

This clone occurred once. The gene calls are TRBV7-9 and TRBJ1-6; D gene ambiguous. The CDR3 has 13 amino acids. Germline lookup yields CDR1 SEHNR and CDR2 FQNEAQ (reference sequence). Trimming cost V 5 bases and J 7 bases, with 9 bases left between them. CDR3 nucleotides: TGTGCCAGCAGCCCGCCTGAGAATTCACCCCTCCACTTT. Amino acid sequence: CASSPPENSPLHF.

Details on this clone: An end of the junction does not agree with germline; a read error may underlie this. This sequence joins TRBV14 and TRBJ1-1; no clear D gene. CDR3 length: 13 residues. Per the germline V gene, CDR1 is SGHDN and CDR2 is FVKESK. The CDR3 is CASSQDRNSEAFF. CDR3 nucleotides: TGTGCCAGCAGCCAAGATCGAAACAGTGAAGCTTTCTTT.

The V call is TRBV7-2, the J call TRBJ1-5; 8 bases agree with TRBD1. There are 16 residues in the CDR3. Germline V gives CDR1 SGHTA, CDR2 FQGNSA. Trimming removed 5 bases from V and 4 bases from J; junction bases left unmatched: 10. The CDR3 reads CASSPYSTGANQPQHF. The CDR3 DNA reads as TGTGCCAGCAGCCCCTACTCGACAGGGGCGAATCAGCCCCAGCATTTT.

Of note for this clone: This sample also contains other DNA sequences that code for the same CDR3. The chain joins TRBV4-1 to TRBJ1-1, with TRBD1 as a possible D gene (6 bases). Germline V gives CDR1 MGHRA, CDR2 YSYEKL. V was pared by 4 bases and J by 1 base, with 10 bases between. CDR3 size: 14 residues. The CDR3 region is CASSPDRPNTEAFF. The CDR3 nucleotides are TGCGCCAGCAGCCCTGACAGGCCGAACACTGAAGCTTTCTTT.

This chain connects TRBV30 to TRBJ2-1, with D maybe TRBD2 (5 bases). CDR1 and CDR2 (germline): GTSNPN, SVGIG (reference sequence). V lost 0 bases to trimming and J lost 8 bases, with 8 bases between them. The CDR3 consists of 12 residues. CDR3 nucleotides: TGTGCCTGGAGTGTGGCGAGGGATGAGCAGTTCTTC. Protein: CAWSVARDEQFF.

The chain carries TRBV7-8 and TRBJ2-1; the D is unclear. Germline loops: CDR1 SGHVS, CDR2 FQNEAQ. V was cut by 1 base and J by 5 bases, with 12 bases left in between. CDR3 length: 15 residues. Here the CDR3 reads CASSLGEQLHNEQFF. CDR3 nucleotides: TGTGCCAGCAGCTTAGGTGAACAGCTGCACAATGAGCAGTTCTTC.

The gene calls are TRBV5-1 and TRBJ2-7, with TRBD1 matching 8 bases. The CDR3 length is 14 residues. CDR1 and CDR2 (germline): SGHRS, YFSETQ. J was trimmed by 4 bases and V by 4 bases; bases with no gene match: 7. This CDR3 is CASSLGDRTYEQYF. The CDR3, as DNA: TGCGCCAGCAGCCTGGGGGACAGGACATACGAGCAGTACTTC.

The chain carries TRBV6-1 and TRBJ2-3; D ambiguous. Germline CDR1 MNHNS, CDR2 SASEGT. With 0 bases removed from V and 4 bases from J, the gap between germline ends came to 17 bases. The CDR3 spans 17 residues. The CDR3 here is CASSEAQIRSMADTQYF. CDR3 DNA: TGTGCCAGCAGTGAAGCGCAAATCAGATCGATGGCAGATACGCAGTATTTT.

On this clone itself: Because it lacks the conserved phenylalanine or tryptophan at the end, this CDR3 is likely a read error. It is unclear where the CDR3 begins or ends on the DNA, so no DNA is shown, and the CDR3 is as TCRdb lists it. The chain has TRBV30 and TRBJ1-2; the table's D call of TRBD1 was not tested on the DNA. Germline assignment: CDR1 GTSNPN and CDR2 SVGIG (reference sequence). The CDR3 is made up of 8 amino acids, end residues included. CDR3 region: CAWKTAPG.

This chain links TRBV11-2 with TRBJ1-4; TRBD1 might be the D (5 bases). V was trimmed by 1 base and J by 8 bases, leaving 11 bases between them. Germline values: CDR1 SGHAT, CDR2 FQNNGV. The CDR3 contains 14 residues. CDR3 sequence: CASSLVPGREKLFF. As DNA, the CDR3 is TGTGCCAGCAGCTTAGTCCCAGGGCGGGAAAAACTGTTTTTT.

The chain couples TRBV7-9 to TRBJ1-1; 7 nucleotides agree with TRBD1. CDR1 is SEHNR and CDR2 is FQNEAQ in the germline V gene (reference sequence). This CDR3 is 15 amino acids long. V shed 5 bases and J 1 base; nucleotides not matched to a gene: 7. The CDR3 is CASSTKGQPNTEAFF. The CDR3 nucleotides read TGTGCCAGCAGCACGAAGGGACAGCCGAACACTGAAGCTTTCTTT.

This chain links TRBV18 with TRBJ1-2; D may be TRBD1 (5 bases). CDR3 length equals 14 residues. Germline CDR1 reads KGHSH; CDR2 reads LQKENI. The V end lost 3 bases, the J end lost 4 bases, and 12 bases lay between the germline ends. CDR3 in amino acids: CASSPTDSLYGYTF. The DNA of the CDR3 is TGTGCCAGCTCACCCACTGACAGCCTCTATGGCTACACCTTC.

This sequence joins TRBV15 and TRBJ2-5; a possible D gene is TRBD2 (5 bases). V shed 3 bases and J shed 7 bases, with 15 bases lying between them. This CDR3 contains 14 residues. Germline-derived CDR1 and CDR2 are LNHNV and YYDKDF (reference sequence). CDR3 bases: TGTGCCACCAGCAGGGGCGGGCCCCCAACGACCCAGTACTTC. Protein product: CATSRGGPPTTQYF.

Here the CDR3 DNA reads TGTGCCAGTAGTATGGGAAAGGAGGCGAGGGGCTACACCTTC. It yields the protein CASSMGKEARGYTF. V usage is TRBV19 and J usage is TRBJ1-2; D remains ambiguous. Germline V gene sequence: CDR1 LNHDA, CDR2 SQIVND (reference sequence). Trimming cost V 3 bases and J 8 bases, with 16 bases left between them. The CDR3 sequence is 14 residues long.

V usage is TRBV6-5 and J usage is TRBJ2-7; 7 nucleotides line up with TRBD2. Trimming cost V 2 bases and J 4 bases; bases outside gene matches: 5. Germline CDR1 reads MNHEY; CDR2 reads SVGAGI. CDR3 length: 14 amino acids. CDR3 nucleotide sequence: TGTGCCAGCAGTTACGGGGGGGGGAGTTACGAGCAGTACTTC. This translates into CASSYGGGSYEQYF.